Listed below are T cell receptor beta chains from one sample, sequenced in a study of long-term antiretroviral therapy in people with HIV. The protocol was immunoSEQ multiplex PCR, while the TCRdb copy is restricted to in-frame clones and leaves out a portion. The sample yields roughly 30,000 clones, approximately 80% seen once. Sequencing used unsorted PBMCs, obtained 2.7 to 2.9 years after starting antiretroviral therapy. The source of these receptors is a man aged 25 to 40 with HIV. Each CDR3 is given with its conserved first and last residue. A D gene is named only where the DNA matches it firmly. Clone size is stated in some rows and not others, as once, few, many or a class when expanded.

TRBV4-1	NA	NA	TRBJ2-3	CASSQEETHTDTQYF	TGCGCCAGCAGCCAAGAAGAGACTCACACAGATACGCAGTATTTT
TRBV5-4	TRBD1	NA	TRBJ2-7	CASSRDRVYEQYF	TGTGCCAGCAGCCGGGACAGGGTATACGAGCAGTACTTC
TRBV7-2	TRBD1	NA	TRBJ2-5	CASSPIGTGAETQYF	TGTGCCAGCAGCCCCATCGGGACAGGGGCAGAGACCCAGTACTTC
TRBV5-1	NA	NA	TRBJ2-3	CASSLDSGVTDTQYF	TGCGCCAGCAGCTTGGACTCGGGAGTCACAGATACGCAGTATTTT
TRBV25-1	TRBD1	NA	TRBJ1-1	CASTPRTGGTNTEAFF	TGTGCCAGCACCCCGCGGACAGGGGGAACGAACACTGAAGCTTTCTTT
TRBV6-5	NA	NA	TRBJ1-2	CASSYRTGILGGYTF	TGTGCCAGCAGTTACAGGACGGGTATTTTGGGTGGCTACACCTTC
TRBV13	NA	NA	TRBJ1-4	CASRGTGWEKLFF	TGTGCCAGCAGAGGAACAGGGTGGGAAAAACTGTTTTTT
TRBV4-1	NA	once	TRBJ1-1	CASSLTGTSNTEAFF	TGCGCCAGCAGCCTAACCGGGACTTCCAACACTGAAGCTTTCTTT
TRBV6-1	TRBD2	NA	TRBJ2-3	CASAESGISTDTQYF	TGTGCCAGCGCAGAAAGCGGGATAAGCACAGATACGCAGTATTTT
TRBV10-2	TRBD1	NA	TRBJ1-1	CASSELTGAGQAFF	TGCGCCAGCAGTGAGTTGACAGGGGCGGGACAAGCTTTCTTT
TRBV19	NA	NA	TRBJ1-1	CASSILTNTEAFF	TGTGCCAGTAGTATCCTCACGAACACTGAAGCTTTCTTT
TRBV27	NA	few	TRBJ1-2	CASMGENYGYTF	TGTGCCAGCATGGGGGAAAACTATGGCTACACCTTC
TRBV28	NA	NA	TRBJ2-7	CASSLIQGGPYEQYF	TGTGCCAGCAGTTTGATACAGGGAGGGCCCTACGAGCAGTACTTC
TRBV30	NA	NA	TRBJ1-3	CAWRGSGLISGNTIYF	TGTGCCTGGAGGGGCTCAGGATTGATCTCTGGAAACACCATATATTTT
TRBV5-1	TRBD2	NA	TRBJ2-1	CASSSSGGRDNEQFF	TGCGCCAGCAGCTCTAGCGGGGGGAGAGACAATGAGCAGTTCTTC
TRBV5-1	NA	NA	TRBJ2-3	CASSLDQGSDTQYF	TGCGCCAGCAGCTTGGACCAGGGTTCAGATACGCAGTATTTT
TRBV5-1	NA	NA	TRBJ2-5	CASSFSVGYQETQYF	TGCGCCAGCAGCTTTTCAGTAGGGTACCAAGAGACCCAGTACTTC
TRBV11-1	NA	NA	TRBJ1-1	CASSLVTGLGGTEAFF	TGTGCCAGCAGCTTAGTGACTGGTTTGGGGGGTACTGAAGCTTTCTTT
TRBV5-4	NA	NA	TRBJ2-7	CASSLGRNSYEQYF	TGTGCCAGCAGCTTGGGACGGAACTCCTACGAGCAGTACTTC
TRBV7-2	TRBD1	once	TRBJ1-5	CASSLAGTGGHQPQHF	TGTGCCAGCAGCTTAGCCGGGACAGGGGGCCATCAGCCCCAGCATTTT